The clone carrying this T cell receptor (beta chain) was observed a handful of times. Antigen specificity is unknown. The sample is drawn from a study of shared clonotypes between healthy human individuals. Overall study context: A couple of women and a few men aged 18 to 49 served as donors. Study results and limitations: Non-shared clonotypes displayed generation probabilities falling below those of clonotypes present in all four donors. Measured sharing among donors was expected to vary with sequencing depth.

Using immunoSEQ multiplex PCR, the repertoire was profiled, and TCRdb retains in-frame clones only, with some absent. The sample records around 700,000 clones, 55% to 85% being singletons. This receptor was obtained from a woman under 40 in good health. The material sequenced was memory CD4+ T cells sorted from blood. Subset here: CD45RA-negative fraction.

The CDR3 spells CASSATGTAYYGYTF. For the CDR3, the DNA is TGTGCCAGCAGTGCTACCGGGACAGCCTACTATGGCTACACCTTC. V and J are TRBV6-1 and TRBJ1-2; 7 bases map to TRBD1. J was trimmed by 3 bases and V by 4 bases; bases with no gene match: 8. This CDR3 comprises 15 residues. Germline V gives CDR1 MNHNS, CDR2 SASEGT.